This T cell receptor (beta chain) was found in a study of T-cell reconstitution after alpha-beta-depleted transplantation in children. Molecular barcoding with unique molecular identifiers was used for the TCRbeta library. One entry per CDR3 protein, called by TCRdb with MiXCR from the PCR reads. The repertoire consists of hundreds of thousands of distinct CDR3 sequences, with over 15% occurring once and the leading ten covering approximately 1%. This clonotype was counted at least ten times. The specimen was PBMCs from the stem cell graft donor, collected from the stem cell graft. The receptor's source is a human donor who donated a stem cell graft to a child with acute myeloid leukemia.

CDR3 loop: CSAKRDRNMGGYTF. The CDR3 DNA sequence: TGCAGTGCTAAACGGGACAGGAATATGGGGGGCTACACCTTC. V usage is TRBV20-1 and J usage is TRBJ1-2, with TRBD1 matching over 8 bases. V was pared by 4 bases and J by 8 bases, with 12 bases of the junction left unmatched. Germline V lookup: CDR1 DFQATT, CDR2 SNEGSKA (reference sequence). The CDR3 covers 14 residues.